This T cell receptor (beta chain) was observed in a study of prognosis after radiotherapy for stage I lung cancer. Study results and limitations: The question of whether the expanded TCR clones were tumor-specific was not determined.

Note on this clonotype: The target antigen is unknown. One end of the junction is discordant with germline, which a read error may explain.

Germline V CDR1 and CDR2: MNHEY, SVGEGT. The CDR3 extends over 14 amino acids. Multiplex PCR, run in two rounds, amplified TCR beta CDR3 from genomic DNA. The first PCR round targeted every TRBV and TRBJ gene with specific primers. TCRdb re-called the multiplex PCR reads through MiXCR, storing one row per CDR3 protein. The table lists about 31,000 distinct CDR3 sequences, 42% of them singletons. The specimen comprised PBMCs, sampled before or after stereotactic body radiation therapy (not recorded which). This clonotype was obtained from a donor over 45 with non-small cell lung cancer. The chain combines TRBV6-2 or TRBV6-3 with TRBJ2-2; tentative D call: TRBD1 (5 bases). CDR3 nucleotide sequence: TGTGCCAGCACCCATGGGGCGAACACCGGCGAGCTGTTTTTT. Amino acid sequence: CASTHGANTGELFF.